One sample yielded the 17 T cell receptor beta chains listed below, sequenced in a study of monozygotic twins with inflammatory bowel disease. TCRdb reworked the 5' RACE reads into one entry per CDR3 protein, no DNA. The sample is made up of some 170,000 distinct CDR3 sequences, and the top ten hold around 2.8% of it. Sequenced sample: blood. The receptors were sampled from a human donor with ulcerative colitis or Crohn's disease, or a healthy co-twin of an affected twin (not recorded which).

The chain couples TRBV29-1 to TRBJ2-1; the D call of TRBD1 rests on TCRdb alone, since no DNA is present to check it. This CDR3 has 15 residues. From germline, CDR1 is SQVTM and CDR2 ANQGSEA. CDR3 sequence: CSVDGMTGRPNEQFF.

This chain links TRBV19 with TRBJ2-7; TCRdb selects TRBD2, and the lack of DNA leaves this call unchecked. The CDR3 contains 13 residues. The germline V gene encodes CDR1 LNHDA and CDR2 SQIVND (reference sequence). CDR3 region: CASSGAAGYEQYF.

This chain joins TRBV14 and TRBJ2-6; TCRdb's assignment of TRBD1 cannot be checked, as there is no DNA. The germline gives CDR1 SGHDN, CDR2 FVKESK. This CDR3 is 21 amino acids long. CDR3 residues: CASSQDWRGQGAPSGANVLTF.

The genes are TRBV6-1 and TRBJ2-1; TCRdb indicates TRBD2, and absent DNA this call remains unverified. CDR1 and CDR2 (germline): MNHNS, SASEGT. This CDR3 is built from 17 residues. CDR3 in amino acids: CASSRGGAGGIYNEQFF.

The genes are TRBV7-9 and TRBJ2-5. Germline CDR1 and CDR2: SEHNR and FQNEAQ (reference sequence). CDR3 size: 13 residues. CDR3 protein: CASSLEQQETQYF.

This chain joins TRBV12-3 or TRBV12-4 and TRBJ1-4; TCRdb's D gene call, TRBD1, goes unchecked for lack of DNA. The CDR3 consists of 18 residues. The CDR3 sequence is CASSRRTGVDISDEKLFF.

The CDR3: CASSQEAWGSQPQHF. The chain recombines TRBV4-1 with TRBJ1-5. The CDR3 consists of 15 residues. Germline V lookup: CDR1 MGHRA, CDR2 YSYEKL.

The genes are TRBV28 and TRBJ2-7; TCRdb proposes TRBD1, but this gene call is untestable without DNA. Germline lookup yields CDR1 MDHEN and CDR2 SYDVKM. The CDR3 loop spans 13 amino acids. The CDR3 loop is CASSSGVGYEQYF.

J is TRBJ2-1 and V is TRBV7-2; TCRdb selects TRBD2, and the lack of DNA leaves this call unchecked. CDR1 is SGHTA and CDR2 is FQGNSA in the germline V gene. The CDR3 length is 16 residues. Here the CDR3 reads CASSLDRLAGVNEQFF.

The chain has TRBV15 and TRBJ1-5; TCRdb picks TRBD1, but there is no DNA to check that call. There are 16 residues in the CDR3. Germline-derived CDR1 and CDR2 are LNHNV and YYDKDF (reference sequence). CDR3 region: CATSRENTGRNQPQHF. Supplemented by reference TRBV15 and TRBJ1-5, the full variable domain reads DAMVIQNPRYQVTQFGKPVTLSCSQTLNHNVMYWYQQKSSQAPKLLFHYYDKDFNNEADTPDNFQSRRPNTSFCFLDIRSPGLGDTAMYLCATSRENTGRNQPQHFGDGTRLSIL.

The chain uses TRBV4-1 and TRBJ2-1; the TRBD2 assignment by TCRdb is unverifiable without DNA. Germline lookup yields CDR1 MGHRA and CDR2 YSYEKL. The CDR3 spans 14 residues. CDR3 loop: CASSQGLANNEQFF.

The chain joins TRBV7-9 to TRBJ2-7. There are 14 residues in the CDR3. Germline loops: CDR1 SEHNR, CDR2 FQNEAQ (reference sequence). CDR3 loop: CASSLNTFSYEPYF. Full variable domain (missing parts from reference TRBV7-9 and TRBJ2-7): DTGVSQNPRHKITKRGQNVTFRCDPISEHNRLYWYRQTLGQGPEFLTYFQNEAQLEKSRLLSDRFSAERPKGSFSTLEIQRTEQGDSAMYLCASSLNTFSYEPYFGPGTRLTVT.

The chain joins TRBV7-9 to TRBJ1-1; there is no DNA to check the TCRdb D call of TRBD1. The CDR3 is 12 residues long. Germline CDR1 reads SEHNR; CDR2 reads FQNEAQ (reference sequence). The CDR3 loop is CAGGTGNTEAFF.

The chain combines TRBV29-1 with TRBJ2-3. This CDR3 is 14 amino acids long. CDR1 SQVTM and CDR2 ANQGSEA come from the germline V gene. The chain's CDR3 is CSVEGIGVTDTQYF.

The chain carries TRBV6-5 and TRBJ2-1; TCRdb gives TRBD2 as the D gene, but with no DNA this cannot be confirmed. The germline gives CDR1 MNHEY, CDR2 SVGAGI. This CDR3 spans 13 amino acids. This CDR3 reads CASRFGAVDEQFF.

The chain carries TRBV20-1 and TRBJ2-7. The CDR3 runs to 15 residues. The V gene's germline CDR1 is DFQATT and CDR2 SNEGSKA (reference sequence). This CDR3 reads CSARDRQGSPYEQYF.

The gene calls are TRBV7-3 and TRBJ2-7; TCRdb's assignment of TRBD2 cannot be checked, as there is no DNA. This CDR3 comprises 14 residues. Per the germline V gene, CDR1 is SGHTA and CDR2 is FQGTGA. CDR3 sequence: CASSLSSGTYEQYF.